These T cell receptor beta chains were read from a single sample in a study of persistence of HIV-infected CD4 T cells. Only in-frame clones appear in the TCRdb table, and some are missing; sequencing was by immunoSEQ multiplex PCR. The sample yields more than 35,000 clones, 80% to 90% seen once. Their antigens remain unidentified. The sequencing here drew on CD4+ T cells sorted from PBMCs after roughly 18-hour stimulation, taken from a patient who received antiretroviral therapy. The receptors shown here come from an adult man with HIV who was CMV-seropositive. The CDR3 runs from the conserved cysteine through the conserved F or W. A D gene is named only where the DNA matches it firmly. Size is stated for part of the rows, as once, few or many counts, or as a class when the clone is expanded.

TRBJ1-1,TRBV5-5,15,NA,NA,CASSLVGAANTEAFF,TGTGCCAGCAGCTTGGTGGGGGCGGCGAACACTGAAGCTTTCTTT
TRBJ1-3,TRBV3-1/TRBV3-2,16,few,NA,CASSQEDRFSGNTIYF,TGTGCCAGCAGCCAAGAAGACAGGTTCTCTGGAAACACCATATATTTT
TRBJ2-2,TRBV4-2,17,NA,TRBD2,CASSPHSGGANTGELFF,TGTGCCAGCAGCCCCCACAGCGGGGGGGCCAACACCGGGGAGCTGTTTTTT
TRBJ1-2,TRBV30,14,NA,TRBD1,CAWSVRTGVYGYTF,TGTGCCTGGAGTGTAAGGACAGGGGTCTATGGCTACACCTTC
TRBJ1-2,TRBV6-5,13,NA,TRBD1,CASIGQGAFGYTF,TGTGCCAGCATAGGGCAGGGGGCTTTTGGCTACACCTTC
TRBJ1-5,TRBV6-5,15,NA,NA,CASSYSAQFGQPQHF,TGTGCCAGCAGTTACTCGGCGCAGTTTGGCCAGCCCCAGCATTTT
TRBJ2-7,TRBV14,19,NA,TRBD1,CASSHRRLFRGQGANEQYF,TGTGCCAGCAGCCACCGCCGGCTGTTTAGGGGACAGGGGGCGAACGAGCAGTACTTC
TRBJ1-6,TRBV6-5,13,NA,TRBD1,CASKTGNNSPLHF,TGTGCCAGCAAGACAGGGAATAATTCACCCCTCCACTTT
TRBJ1-5,TRBV7-2,16,NA,NA,CASSVSTGSSNQPQHF,TGTGCCAGCAGCGTGTCGACGGGGAGTAGCAATCAGCCCCAGCATTTT
TRBJ2-1,TRBV20-1,11,once,NA,CSARGVYEQFF,TGCAGTGCTAGAGGGGTTTATGAGCAGTTCTTC
TRBJ1-2,TRBV25-1,12,NA,NA,CASSLGGYGYTF,TGTGCCAGCAGCCTGGGGGGCTATGGCTACACCTTC
TRBJ2-1,TRBV9,17,NA,TRBD1,CASSGTGGRGLGNEQFF,TGTGCCAGCAGCGGGACAGGGGGACGGGGGCTAGGGAATGAGCAGTTCTTC
TRBJ1-6,TRBV12-3/TRBV12-4,12,NA,NA,CASSSGGSPLHF,TGTGCCAGCAGCTCCGGCGGGTCACCCCTCCACTTT
TRBJ1-2,TRBV27,16,NA,TRBD1,CASSFYDRGTNYGYTF,TGTGCCAGCAGTTTCTATGACAGGGGGACTAACTATGGCTACACCTTC
TRBJ1-2,TRBV28,12,NA,NA,CASSLGGYGYTF,TGTGCCAGCAGCCTGGGAGGCTATGGCTACACCTTC
TRBJ1-2,TRBV9,14,NA,NA,CASSATPAPKGYTF,TGTGCCAGCAGCGCCACCCCGGCCCCCAAGGGCTACACCTTC
TRBJ2-7,TRBV14,14,NA,TRBD1,CASRPSTGHYEQYF,TGTGCCAGCAGACCTTCGACAGGGCACTACGAGCAGTACTTC
TRBJ1-4,TRBV19,20,NA,NA,CASSIEGGPGLQSTNEKLFF,TGTGCCAGTAGTATTGAAGGGGGACCGGGGCTCCAATCAACTAATGAAAAACTGTTTTTT
TRBJ2-7,TRBV27,14,NA,TRBD1,CASRFRQGSGEQYF,TGTGCCAGCCGATTTAGACAGGGTTCCGGGGAGCAGTACTTC
TRBJ1-6,TRBV10-3,15,once,NA,CAIAPSSHDNSPLHF,TGTGCCATCGCACCCTCCAGCCATGATAATTCACCCCTCCACTTT
TRBJ1-5,TRBV9,15,NA,NA,CASSVAAGWGQPQHF,TGTGCCAGCAGCGTAGCTGCGGGGTGGGGGCAGCCCCAGCATTTT
TRBJ2-6,TRBV4-1,16,NA,NA,CASSREGVTGANVLTF,TGCGCCAGCTCCAGGGAGGGGGTTACTGGGGCCAACGTCCTGACTTTC
TRBJ2-1,TRBV2,15,NA,NA,CASSGRRSSYNEQFF,TGTGCCAGCAGTGGGCGGCGGTCCTCCTACAATGAGCAGTTCTTC
TRBJ2-7,TRBV30,11,NA,NA,CAWMGGNEQYF,TGTGCCTGGATGGGGGGCAACGAGCAGTACTTC
TRBJ2-2,TRBV9,14,NA,NA,CASSPRGATGELFF,TGTGCCAGCAGCCCCAGAGGGGCCACCGGGGAGCTGTTTTTT
TRBJ1-1,TRBV5-1,14,once,TRBD1,CASSLGQGATEAFF,TGCGCCAGCAGCTTGGGGCAGGGGGCCACTGAAGCTTTCTTT
TRBJ2-7,TRBV27,15,NA,NA,CASSLLRGGSYEQYF,TGTGCCAGCAGTTTATTGAGGGGGGGCTCCTACGAGCAGTACTTC
TRBJ2-5,TRBV5-4,15,NA,TRBD2,CASSLTSGRAETQYF,TGTGCCAGCAGCTTGACTAGCGGGAGGGCTGAGACCCAGTACTTC
TRBJ1-4,TRBV7-7,15,NA,NA,CASSPGGGSGEKLFF,TGTGCTAGCAGCCCTGGGGGGGGAAGCGGTGAAAAACTGTTTTTT
TRBJ1-1,TRBV7-2,15,NA,NA,CASSSYPRGGTEAFF,TGTGCCAGCAGCTCATACCCCAGGGGCGGCACTGAAGCTTTCTTT
TRBJ2-5,TRBV5-1,16,NA,NA,CASTTGGGRWQETQYF,TGCGCCAGCACCACAGGGGGGGGAAGGTGGCAAGAGACCCAGTACTTC
TRBJ1-2,TRBV28,20,NA,NA,CASTPPRGGVAGILGGGYTF,TGTGCCAGCACTCCTCCGCGGGGGGGCGTAGCGGGGATTCTAGGGGGAGGCTACACCTTC
TRBJ1-2,TRBV6-5,13,NA,NA,CASSYQGRGGYTF,TGTGCCAGCAGTTACCAGGGCCGGGGTGGCTACACCTTC
TRBJ2-2,TRBV11-3,15,NA,TRBD1,CASSSRQGVTGELFF,TGTGCCAGCAGCTCTAGACAGGGTGTCACCGGGGAGCTGTTTTTT
TRBJ1-2,TRBV19,15,NA,NA,CASSIDALQTYGYTF,TGTGCCAGTAGTATTGACGCGCTTCAAACCTATGGCTACACCTTC
TRBJ1-2,TRBV30,14,NA,TRBD1,CAWSRQGKDYGYTF,TGTGCCTGGAGTCGACAGGGGAAGGACTATGGCTACACCTTC
TRBJ1-3,TRBV5-5,17,few,NA,CASRSGSGSTSGNTIYF,TGTGCCAGCAGGTCCGGTTCAGGATCTACCTCTGGAAACACCATATATTTT
TRBJ1-5,TRBV19,15,NA,TRBD1,CASSIDRGLNQPQHF,TGTGCCAGTAGTATCGACAGGGGGCTGAATCAGCCCCAGCATTTT
TRBJ1-1,TRBV6-5,14,NA,NA,CASRLNSGGTEAFF,TGTGCCAGCCGTTTGAATTCCGGGGGCACTGAAGCTTTCTTT
TRBJ1-6,TRBV30,14,NA,NA,CAWSGTVGASPLHF,TGTGCCTGGAGTGGGACAGTAGGAGCCTCACCCCTCCACTTT
TRBJ2-7,TRBV19,15,NA,TRBD2,CASSTPTTSGSEQYF,TGTGCCAGTAGTACCCCAACTACTAGCGGGAGCGAGCAGTACTTC
TRBJ2-1,TRBV19,12,NA,NA,CASSIAAGEQFF,TGTGCCAGTAGTATAGCCGCCGGTGAGCAGTTCTTC
TRBJ2-7,TRBV2,11,NA,NA,CASSGLYEQYF,TGTGCCAGCAGTGGGTTATACGAGCAGTACTTC